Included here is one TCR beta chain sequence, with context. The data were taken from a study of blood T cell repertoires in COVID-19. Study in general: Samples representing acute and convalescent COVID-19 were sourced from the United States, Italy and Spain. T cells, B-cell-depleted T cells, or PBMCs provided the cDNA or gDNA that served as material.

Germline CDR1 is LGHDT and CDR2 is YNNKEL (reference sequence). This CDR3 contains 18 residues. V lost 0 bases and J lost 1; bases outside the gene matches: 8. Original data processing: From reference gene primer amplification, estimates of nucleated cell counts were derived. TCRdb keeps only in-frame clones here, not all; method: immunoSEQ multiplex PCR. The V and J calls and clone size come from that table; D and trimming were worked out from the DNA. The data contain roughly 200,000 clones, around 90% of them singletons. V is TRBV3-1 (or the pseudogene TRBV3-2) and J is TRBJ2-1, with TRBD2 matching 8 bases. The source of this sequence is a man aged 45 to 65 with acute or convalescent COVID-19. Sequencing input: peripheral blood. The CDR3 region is CASSQERASGPSYNEQFF. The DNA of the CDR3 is TGTGCCAGCAGCCAAGAGAGGGCTAGCGGGCCATCCTACAATGAGCAGTTCTTC.